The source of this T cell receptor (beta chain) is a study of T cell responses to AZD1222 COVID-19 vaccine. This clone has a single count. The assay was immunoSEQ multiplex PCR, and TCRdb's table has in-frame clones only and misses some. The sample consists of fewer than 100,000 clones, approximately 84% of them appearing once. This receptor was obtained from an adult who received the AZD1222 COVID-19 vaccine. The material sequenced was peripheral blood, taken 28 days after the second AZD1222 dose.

The CDR3: CASSIDRGGPGELFF. CDR3 nucleotides: TGTGCCAGCAGTATCGACAGGGGGGGTCCCGGGGAGCTGTTTTTT. J is TRBJ2-2 and V is TRBV2; 9 positions agree with TRBD1. V lost 5 bases, J lost 6 bases, and 7 bases stayed unmatched. The CDR3 runs 15 residues. The germline V gene has CDR1 SNHLY and CDR2 FYNNEI.